These 26 T cell receptor beta chains share one sample of origin, sequenced in a study of blood T cells in healthy people across ages (dated by TCRdb to between 2015 and 2017). Receptor libraries were prepared by 5' RACE. Sequencing was carried out with an Illumina HiSeq 2500. A second about 7 to 11 cycle PCR used a sample-barcoded 5' primer and a J-beta primer mix. TCRdb reprocessed the public reads (quality trimming at Q25 with fastp, clone calling with MiXCR) and kept in-frame beta chains. Here each entry gathers all rows of one CDR3 protein and keeps the most common genes and DNA. The sample table records 270,000 or so distinct CDR3 sequences; around 27% of these occur just once. The biggest ten clones account for roughly 28% of the sample. Sequences were obtained from blood. The receptor set was obtained from a woman aged 70-85 years in good health.

This clonotype appeared many times. The rearrangement joins TRBV29-1 to TRBJ2-7; 8 nucleotides align to TRBD2. Trimming removed 5 bases from V and 4 bases from J; junction bases left unmatched: 13. This CDR3 has 15 residues. CDR1 is SQVTM and CDR2 is ANQGSEA in the germline V gene. This CDR3 is CSVSGLSGSTYEQYF. CDR3 coding DNA: TGCAGCGTTTCGGGGCTAAGCGGGAGTACGTACGAGCAGTACTTC.

This clonotype appeared a single time. This chain links TRBV7-9 with TRBJ2-3, with D possibly matching TRBD2 (5 bases). The germline gives CDR1 SEHNR, CDR2 FQNEAQ (reference sequence). CDR3 size: 15 residues. Trimming took off 2 bases at V and 7 bases at J, with 16 bases between the two ends. CDR3 residues: CASSLTDLRRNTQYF. The CDR3, as DNA: TGTGCCAGCAGCTTAACGGACCTTAGGAGGAATACGCAGTATTTT.

This clonotype was counted only a few times. The J gene is TRBJ1-2, the V gene TRBV5-8; 8 nucleotides align to TRBD1. V lost 4 bases and J lost 2; bases outside the gene matches: 10. CDR1 is SGHTS, CDR2 YDEGEE, per germline. The CDR3 contains 16 residues. CDR3 in DNA: TGTGCCAGCAGCCCTTCGGACAGGGCGAAGAACTATGGCTACACCTTC. Protein sequence: CASSPSDRAKNYGYTF.

In its sample, this clonotype was seen a few times. The V and J genes are TRBV7-3 and TRBJ2-6; unclear D gene. CDR1 is SGHTA and CDR2 is FQGTGA in the germline V gene. V gave up 2 bases and J gave up 2 bases, with 13 bases separating them. The CDR3 loop spans 17 amino acids. The CDR3 DNA reads TGTGCCAGCAGCTTACTTCCTTTGGTAGCTGGGGCCAACGTCCTGACTTTC. This gives the protein CASSLLPLVAGANVLTF.

The chain recombines TRBV20-1 with TRBJ2-1; D uncertain. The assigned J gene may be wrong: the sequence end matches TRBJ2-5 better. Germline CDR1 and CDR2: DFQATT and SNEGSKA (reference sequence). This CDR3 contains 12 residues. Here the CDR3 reads CSAEARQETQYF. CDR3 in DNA: TGCAGTGCTGAGGCCCGTCAAGAGACCCAGTACTTC.

This clonotype appeared many times. The CDR3 nucleotides are TGCAGCGCTGGGGGGGGCACCGGGGAGCTGTTTTTT. It codes for CSAGGGTGELFF. The J gene is TRBJ2-2, the V gene TRBV29-1; TRBD2 matches at 7 bases. The germline V gene has CDR1 SQVTM and CDR2 ANQGSEA. The junction had 3 bases not matched to a gene; V was cut back by 7 bases and J by 4 bases. The CDR3 loop spans 12 amino acids.

This clonotype was counted between two and nine times. This could be a read error, since a much larger clone is one nucleotide away. The V call is TRBV19, the J call TRBJ1-2, with a possible D match to TRBD1 (6 bases). Germline CDR1 and CDR2: LNHDA and SQIVND (reference sequence). The CDR3 covers 14 residues. The CDR3 protein is CAGRMDSENYGYTF. The CDR3 bases are TGTGCCGGTAGGATGGACAGCGAGAACTATGGCTACACCTTC. The variable domain in full, completed from reference TRBV19 and TRBJ1-2, reads DGGITQSPKYLFRKEGQNVTLSCEQNLNHDAMYWYRQDPGQGLRLIYYSQIVNDFQKGDIAEGYSVSREKKESFPLTVTSAQKNPTAFYLCAGRMDSENYGYTFGSGTRLTVV.

This clonotype was counted between two and nine times. V gene TRBV7-2 combines with J gene TRBJ1-2; D is ambiguous. V was pared by 5 bases and J by 4 bases, with 8 bases between. The CDR3 is 12 residues long. Germline V gives CDR1 SGHTA, CDR2 FQGNSA. CDR3 loop: CASSQTLYGYTF. CDR3 bases: TGTGCCAGCAGCCAGACTCTCTATGGCTACACCTTC.

This clonotype was detected a few times. This sequence joins TRBV28 and TRBJ2-4; the D gene is possibly TRBD2 (5 bases). The V and J ends lost 6 bases and 0 bases respectively, with 12 bases between them. The CDR3 covers 15 residues. Germline V gene sequence: CDR1 MDHEN, CDR2 SYDVKM. The CDR3 coding sequence is TGTGCCAGCAGAGGACTGTTGATAGCCAAAAACATTCAGTACTTC. This gives the protein CASRGLLIAKNIQYF.

V usage is TRBV9 and J usage is TRBJ2-3, with 8 bases aligning to TRBD1. CDR1 and CDR2 from the germline V gene are SGDLS and YYNGEE. This CDR3 spans 15 amino acids. Unmatched junction bases numbered 14, after V lost 7 bases and J lost 7 bases. The CDR3 is CASGGQDPRVNTQYF. CDR3 coding DNA: TGTGCCAGCGGGGGACAGGACCCCCGGGTAAATACGCAGTATTTT.

This clonotype was seen more than once but under ten times. V and J are TRBV3-1 and TRBJ1-4; 9 bases agree with TRBD1. The CDR3 covers 13 residues. Germline-derived CDR1 and CDR2 are LGHDT and YNNKEL (reference sequence). Unmatched junction bases numbered 6, after V lost 6 bases and J lost 10 bases. DNA of the CDR3: TGTGCCAGCAGTTCGGACAGGGGTGCAAAACTGTTTTTT. It is translated as CASSSDRGAKLFF. Full variable domain (outside the CDR3, taken from reference TRBV3-1 and TRBJ1-4): DTAVSQTPKYLVTQMGNDKSIKCEQNLGHDTMYWYKQDSKKFLKIMFSYNNKELIINETVPNRFSPKSPDKAHLNLHINSLELGDSAVYFCASSSDRGAKLFFGSGTQLSVL.

This chain links TRBV7-8 with TRBJ1-2; no definite D call. Germline V gives CDR1 SGHVS, CDR2 FQNEAQ. This CDR3 is built from 15 residues. Trimming cost V 1 base and J 4 bases, with 13 bases left between them. CDR3 nucleotide sequence: TGTGCCAGCAGCTTAGTAGGGAATTCCGGCTATGGCTACACCTTC. It specifies CASSLVGNSGYGYTF.

This clonotype was found a few times. V is TRBV6-2 or TRBV6-3 and J is TRBJ2-1; D is ambiguous. CDR1 and CDR2 (germline): MNHEY, SVGEGT. CDR3 length: 12 residues. Trimming took off 6 bases at V and 3 bases at J, with 6 bases between the two ends. CDR3 coding DNA: TGTGCCAGCAGCGAAAACTACAATGAGCAGTTCTTC. As protein: CASSENYNEQFF.

The chain carries TRBV29-1 and TRBJ2-3; 9 bases are a match to TRBD1. CDR1 and CDR2 from the germline V gene are SQVTM and ANQGSEA. The CDR3 covers 14 residues. J was trimmed by 4 bases and V by 7 bases; bases with no gene match: 9. The CDR3 bases are TGCAGCGGCCGGGACAGGGTCAGTTCAGATACGCAGTATTTT. The encoded protein is CSGRDRVSSDTQYF.

This chain uses TRBV20-1 with TRBJ2-7, with 8 bases matching TRBD2. TRBJ2-1 explains the end of the DNA better; the J call may be wrong. Germline loops: CDR1 DFQATT, CDR2 SNEGSKA (reference sequence). CDR3 length equals 14 residues. The CDR3 is CSARAWTSPNEQFF. In DNA, the CDR3 is TGCAGTGCTAGAGCTTGGACTAGCCCCAATGAGCAGTTCTTC.

This clonotype has a handful of counts. The J gene is TRBJ2-5, the V gene TRBV7-8; D possibly corresponds to TRBD2 (8 bases). CDR1 is SGHVS, CDR2 FQNEAQ, per germline. Trimming shortened V by 6 bases and J by 4 bases, and 21 bases separated the two germline ends. The CDR3 runs 16 residues. For the CDR3, the DNA is TGTGCCAGCAGTTCTAGGGGGCGCCTAGCGGGAGAGACCCAGTACTTC. Protein: CASSSRGRLAGETQYF.

The chain carries TRBV11-2 and TRBJ2-4, with 11 bases lining up with TRBD2. This CDR3 has 19 amino acids. Germline CDR1 SGHAT, CDR2 FQNNGV. Unmatched junction bases numbered 7, after V lost 0 bases and J lost 0 bases. The CDR3 nucleotides read TGTGCCAGCAGCTTAGATCCACTAGCGGGGGTTCGAGCCAAAAACATTCAGTACTTC. It codes for CASSLDPLAGVRAKNIQYF.

The chain joins TRBV20-1 to TRBJ2-7, with D uncertain. Germline loops: CDR1 DFQATT, CDR2 SNEGSKA (reference sequence). V lost 4 bases and J lost 2, with 6 bases in between. The length of the CDR3 is 11 residues. In nucleotides, the CDR3 is TGCAGTGCTAATAGAGCCTACGAGCAGTACTTC. Protein: CSANRAYEQYF.

A word on this clonotype: The CDR3 ends on some other residue instead of the conserved phenylalanine or tryptophan, so this is likely a read error. V gene TRBV29-1 combines with J gene TRBJ2-7; 9 bases fit TRBD1. This CDR3 has 13 amino acids. With 5 bases clipped from V and 6 bases from J, the junction kept 8 bases outside the gene matches. Germline V gives CDR1 SQVTM, CDR2 ANQGSEA. The CDR3 nucleotides are TGCAGCGTTATAGACAGGGGGAAAATCGAGCAGTACTCC. It codes for CSVIDRGKIEQYS.

This clonotype was picked up many times. The J gene is TRBJ2-7, the V gene TRBV27; 7 bases are a match to TRBD1. After removal of 4 bases from V and 1 base from J, the junction contained 4 bases not matched to a gene. Looked up from germline, CDR1 is MNHEY and CDR2 is SMNVEV (reference sequence). The CDR3 loop spans 14 amino acids. The CDR3 region is CASSSGQNSYEQYF. The CDR3 coding sequence is TGTGCCAGCAGTTCGGGACAGAATTCCTACGAGCAGTACTTC.

This clonotype was seen only a few times. This chain connects TRBV7-3 to TRBJ1-5; no firm D call. The V gene's germline CDR1 is SGHTA and CDR2 FQGTGA. This CDR3 is 13 amino acids long. V was shortened by 5 bases and J by 9 bases, with 14 bases between the two germline ends. CDR3 residues: CASSADGYWPQHF. CDR3 bases: TGTGCCAGCAGCGCTGACGGGTACTGGCCCCAGCATTTT.

This clonotype was found a few times. The chain has TRBV24-1 and TRBJ2-5; 9 bases fit TRBD1. The assigned J gene may be wrong: the sequence end matches TRBJ2-1 better. From germline, CDR1 is KGHDR and CDR2 SFDVKD. This CDR3 spans 16 amino acids. CDR3 coding DNA: TGTGCCACCAGTGACCCCGGGACAGGGTGGAACAATGAGCAGTTCTTC. Residues: CATSDPGTGWNNEQFF.

This clonotype was recorded a few times. The genes are TRBV28 and TRBJ2-7; 7 nucleotides agree with TRBD1. This CDR3 comprises 16 residues. Germline CDR1 MDHEN, CDR2 SYDVKM. After removal of 3 bases from V and 0 bases from J, the junction contained 8 bases not matched to a gene. The CDR3 nucleotides are TGTGCCAGCAGTTTTTTGGTGACAGGGCCCTCCTACGAGCAGTACTTC. Protein: CASSFLVTGPSYEQYF.

The chain recombines TRBV6-2 or TRBV6-3 with TRBJ2-1; the match to TRBD1 covers 8 bases. In germline, CDR1 is MNHEY, CDR2 SVGEGT. The V gene end was trimmed by 4 bases and the J gene end by 0 bases; junction bases not matched to a gene: 5. The CDR3 extends over 16 amino acids. The CDR3 region is CASSSDRVSSYNEQFF. The DNA for the CDR3 is TGTGCCAGCAGTTCGGACAGGGTGAGCTCCTACAATGAGCAGTTCTTC.

The chain uses TRBV28 and TRBJ2-1, with 7 bases identical to TRBD2. Germline loops: CDR1 MDHEN, CDR2 SYDVKM. The trim removed 6 bases at V and 6 bases at J, leaving 8 bases unmatched. The CDR3 extends over 14 amino acids. CDR3 protein: CASSQPGGSNEQFF. CDR3 DNA: TGTGCCAGCAGCCAACCCGGGGGGAGCAATGAGCAGTTCTTC.

This clonotype came up a few times. This rearrangement joins TRBV7-2 to TRBJ2-6; no definite D call. Germline V CDR1 and CDR2: SGHTA, FQGNSA. This CDR3 has 13 amino acids. V lost 4 bases to trimming and J lost 2 bases, with 3 bases between them. CDR3 coding DNA: TGTGCCAGCAGCTGGGCTGGGGCCAACGTCCTGACTTTC. Its translation is CASSWAGANVLTF.